The T cell receptor beta chain described here comes from a study of CD4 and CD8 cells across lung adenocarcinoma regions. This clonotype was recorded at least ten times. TCRdb re-called the PCR reads with MiXCR, one entry per CDR3 protein. The data show approximately 19,000 distinct CDR3 sequences, approximately 54% seen once. J lost 7 bases, V lost 0 bases, and 10 bases had no gene match. The CDR3 length is 16 residues. CDR1 is SGHRS, CDR2 YFSETQ, per germline. Sequencing was done on a sample of CD8+ T cells from the center of a lung tumor. The receptor comes from a female donor with lung adenocarcinoma. The CD4 and CD8 labels of this study may be unreliable. The rearrangement joins TRBV5-1 to TRBJ2-1; TRBD2 matches at 7 bases. CDR3 region: CASSLVPSGALNEQFF. CDR3 in DNA: TGCGCCAGCAGCTTGGTTCCTAGCGGAGCATTGAATGAGCAGTTCTTC.